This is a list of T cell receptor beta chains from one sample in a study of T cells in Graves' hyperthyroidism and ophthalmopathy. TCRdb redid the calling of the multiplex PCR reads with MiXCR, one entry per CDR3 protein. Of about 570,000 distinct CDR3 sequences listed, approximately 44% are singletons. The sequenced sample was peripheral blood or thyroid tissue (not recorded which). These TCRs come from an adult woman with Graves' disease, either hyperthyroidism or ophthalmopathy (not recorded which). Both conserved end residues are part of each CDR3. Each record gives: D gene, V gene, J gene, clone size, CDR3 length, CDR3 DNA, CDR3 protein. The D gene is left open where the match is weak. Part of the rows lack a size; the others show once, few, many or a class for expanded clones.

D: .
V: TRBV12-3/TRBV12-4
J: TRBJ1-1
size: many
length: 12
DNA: TGTGCCAGCAGGGACGGACCGACTGAAGCTTTCTTT
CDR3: CASRDGPTEAFF

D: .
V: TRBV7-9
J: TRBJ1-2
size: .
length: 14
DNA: TGTGCCAGCAGCTTAGGATGGGCTAACTATGGCTACACCTTC
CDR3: CASSLGWANYGYTF

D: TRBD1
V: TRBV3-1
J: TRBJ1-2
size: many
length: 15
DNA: TGTGCCAGCAGCCAAGTCGCAGGAGGGGGCGAAGGCTACACCTTC
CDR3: CASSQVAGGGEGYTF

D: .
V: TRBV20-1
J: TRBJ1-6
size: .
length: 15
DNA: TGCAGTGCTAGGGGACGGAGCTCCTATAATTCACCCCTCCACTTT
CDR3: CSARGRSSYNSPLHF

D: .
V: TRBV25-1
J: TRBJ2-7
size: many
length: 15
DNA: TGTGCCAGCAGTGAAGTGTCAGGAGGCTCCTACGAGCAGTACTTC
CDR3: CASSEVSGGSYEQYF

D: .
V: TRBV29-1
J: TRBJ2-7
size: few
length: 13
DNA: TGCAGCGTTGTCCCACAGGCGGGCTACGAGCAGTACTTC
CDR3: CSVVPQAGYEQYF

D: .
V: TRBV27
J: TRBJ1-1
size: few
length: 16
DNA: TGTGCCAGCAGAAAGCTGGGATGGGTATTGAACACTGAAGCTTTCTTT
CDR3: CASRKLGWVLNTEAFF

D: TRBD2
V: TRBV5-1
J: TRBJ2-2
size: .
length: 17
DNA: TGCGCCAGCAGCTTGGTCCCTACCGCGGGAGGAACCGGGGAGCTGTTTTTT
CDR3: CASSLVPTAGGTGELFF

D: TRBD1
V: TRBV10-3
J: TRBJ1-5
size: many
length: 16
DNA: TGTGCCATCAGTGGGGGGGACAGGTTCCTCAATCAGCCCCAGCATTTT
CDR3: CAISGGDRFLNQPQHF

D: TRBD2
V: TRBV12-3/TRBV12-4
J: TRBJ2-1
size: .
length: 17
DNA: TGTGCCAGCAGCTTAACTAGCGGGAGTTGGTCCTACAATGAGCAGTTCTTC
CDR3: CASSLTSGSWSYNEQFF

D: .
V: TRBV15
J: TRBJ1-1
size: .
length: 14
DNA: TGTGCCACCAGCAGAGGAGGCAGGGACACTGAAGCTTTCTTT
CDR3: CATSRGGRDTEAFF

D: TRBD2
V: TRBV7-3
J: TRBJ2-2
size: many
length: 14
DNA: TGTGCCAGCAGCCTCACTAGCGCTGCCGGGGAGCTGTTTTTT
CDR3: CASSLTSAAGELFF

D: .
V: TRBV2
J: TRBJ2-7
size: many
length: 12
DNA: TGTGCCAGCAGTAGCAGCATCTACGAGCAGTACTTC
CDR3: CASSSSIYEQYF

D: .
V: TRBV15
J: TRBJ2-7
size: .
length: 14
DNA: TGTGCCACCAGCAGAGAGGGGATCTCCTACGAGCAGTACTTC
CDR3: CATSREGISYEQYF

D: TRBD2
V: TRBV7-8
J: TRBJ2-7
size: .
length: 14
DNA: TGTGCCAGCAGTGTTAGCGGGAGGACCCACGAGCAGTACTTC
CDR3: CASSVSGRTHEQYF

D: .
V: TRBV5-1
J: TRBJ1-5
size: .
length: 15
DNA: TGCGCCAGCAGCTTGGAGGGGGGCACAGGGCAGCCCCAGCATTTT
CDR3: CASSLEGGTGQPQHF

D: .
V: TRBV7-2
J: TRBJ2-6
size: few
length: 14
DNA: TGTGCCAGCAGCCAGGGTGTTGGGGCCAACGTCCTGACTTTC
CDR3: CASSQGVGANVLTF

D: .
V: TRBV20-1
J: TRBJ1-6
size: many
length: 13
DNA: TGCAGTGCTAGGCGTATGTACAATTCACCCCTCCACTTT
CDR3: CSARRMYNSPLHF

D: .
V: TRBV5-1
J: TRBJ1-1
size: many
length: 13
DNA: TGCGCCAGCAGCTTGGACGTCAACCCAGAAGCTTTCTTT
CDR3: CASSLDVNPEAFF

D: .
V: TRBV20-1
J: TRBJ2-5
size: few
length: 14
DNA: TGCAGTGCTAGAACGGGGGCACAGCAAGAGACCCAGTACTTC
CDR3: CSARTGAQQETQYF

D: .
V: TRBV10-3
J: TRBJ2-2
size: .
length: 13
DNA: TGTGCCATCAGACTTATGATCACCGGGGAGCTGTTTTTT
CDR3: CAIRLMITGELFF

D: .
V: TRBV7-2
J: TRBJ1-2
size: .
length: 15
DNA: TGTGCCAGCAGCGCCTGGTGGAGTAGGGCCTTTGGCTACACCTTC
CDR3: CASSAWWSRAFGYTF

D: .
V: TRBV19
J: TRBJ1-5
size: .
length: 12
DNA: TGTGCCAGTAGTATCGTTTTCCAGCCCCAGCATTTT
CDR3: CASSIVFQPQHF

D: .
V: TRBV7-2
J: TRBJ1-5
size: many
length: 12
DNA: TGTGCCAGCAGCCTAGTGGGGCAGCCCCAGCATTTT
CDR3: CASSLVGQPQHF

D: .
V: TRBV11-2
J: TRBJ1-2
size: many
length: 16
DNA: TGTGCCAGCAGCTTAAGGTGGGACCGGGGAATCTATGGCTACACCTTC
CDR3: CASSLRWDRGIYGYTF

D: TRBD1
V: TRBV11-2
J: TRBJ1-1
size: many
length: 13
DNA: TGTGCCAGCAGCCCAACCAGACAGGGCCCAGCTTTCTTT
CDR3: CASSPTRQGPAFF

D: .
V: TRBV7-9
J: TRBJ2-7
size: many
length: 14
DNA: TGTGCCAGCAGCCGCGAGACACTCTCCTACGAGCAGTACTTC
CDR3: CASSRETLSYEQYF

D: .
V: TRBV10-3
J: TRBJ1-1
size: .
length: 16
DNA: TGTGCCATCAGTGAGGAGGGGATGATGGAGAATACTGAAGCTTTCTTT
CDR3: CAISEEGMMENTEAFF

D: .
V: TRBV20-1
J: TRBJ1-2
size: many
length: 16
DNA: TGCAGTGCTCCCAAGATCTACCGTTTTAGGGACTATGGCTACACCTTC
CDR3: CSAPKIYRFRDYGYTF

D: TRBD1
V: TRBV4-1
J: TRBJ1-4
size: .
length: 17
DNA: TGCGCCAGCAGCCATCAGAGACAGGGGATTACTAATGAAAAACTGTTTTTT
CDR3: CASSHQRQGITNEKLFF

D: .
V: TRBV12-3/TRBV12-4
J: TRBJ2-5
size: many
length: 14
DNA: TGTGCCAGCAGTCAAGACGGGGAACGGGAGACCCAGTACTTC
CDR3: CASSQDGERETQYF

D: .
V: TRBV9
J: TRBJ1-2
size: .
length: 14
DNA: TGTGCCAGCAGCGGACCTCTAGTGGACTATGGCTACACCTTC
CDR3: CASSGPLVDYGYTF

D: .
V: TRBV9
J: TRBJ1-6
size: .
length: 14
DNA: TGTGCCAGCAGGAGACCCGCTCGGTATTCACCCCTCCACTTT
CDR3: CASRRPARYSPLHF

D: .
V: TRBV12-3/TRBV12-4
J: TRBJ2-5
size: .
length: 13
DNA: TGTGCCAGCCGTTCCTGGGGGGGCGAAACCCAGTACTTC
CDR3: CASRSWGGETQYF

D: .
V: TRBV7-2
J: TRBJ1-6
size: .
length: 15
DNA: TGTGCCAGCAGCTTTGCGGGGACGGCTAATTCACCCCTCCACTTT
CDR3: CASSFAGTANSPLHF

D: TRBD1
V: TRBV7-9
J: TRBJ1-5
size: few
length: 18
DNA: TGTGCCAGCAGTTTATCTGACCGGGACAGGGAGGGAAATCAGCCCCAGCATTTT
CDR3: CASSLSDRDREGNQPQHF

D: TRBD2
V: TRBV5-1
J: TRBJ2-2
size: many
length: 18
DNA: TGCGCCAGCGGACGACGACCTAGCGGGAGGGTAGACACCGGGGAGCTGTTTTTT
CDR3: CASGRRPSGRVDTGELFF

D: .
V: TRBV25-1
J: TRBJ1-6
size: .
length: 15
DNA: TGTGCCAGCAGTGATCGGAGAATTCAAGGTTGGCCCCTCCACTTT
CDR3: CASSDRRIQGWPLHF

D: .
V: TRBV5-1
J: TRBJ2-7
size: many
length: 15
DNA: TGCGCCAGCAGCTTGCGGGGTTCGTTATCCTACGAGCAGTACTTC
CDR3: CASSLRGSLSYEQYF

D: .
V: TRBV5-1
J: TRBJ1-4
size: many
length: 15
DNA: TGCGCCAGCAGCTTGGGGTCAGGGGTGAATGAAAAACTGTTTTTT
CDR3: CASSLGSGVNEKLFF

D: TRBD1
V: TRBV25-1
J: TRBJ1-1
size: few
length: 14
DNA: TGTGCCAGCAGTGGACAGGGGGCTTGGACTGAAGCTTTCTTT
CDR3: CASSGQGAWTEAFF

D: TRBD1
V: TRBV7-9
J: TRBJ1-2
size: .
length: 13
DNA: TGTGCCAGCAGCCGGACAGGGGGCAGGAGCTACACCTTC
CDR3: CASSRTGGRSYTF

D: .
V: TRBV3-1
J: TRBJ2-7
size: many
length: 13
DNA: TGTGCCAGCAGCCAAATGACAGGTTCCGAGCAGTACTTC
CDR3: CASSQMTGSEQYF

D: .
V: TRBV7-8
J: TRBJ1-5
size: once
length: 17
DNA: TGTGCCAGCAGCAATGGCTTAATCCGCAAAGGGAACCAGCCCCAGCATTTT
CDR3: CASSNGLIRKGNQPQHF

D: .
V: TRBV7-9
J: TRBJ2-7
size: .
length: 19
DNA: TGTGCCAGCAGCAACCTCAAAATGCACCGAGGCAGGGGTTCCTACGAGCAGTACTTC
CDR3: CASSNLKMHRGRGSYEQYF

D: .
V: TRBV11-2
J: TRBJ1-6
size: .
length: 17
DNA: TGTGCCAGCAGCCCTGACAGCAAGATTCGCTATAATTCACCCCTCCACTTT
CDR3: CASSPDSKIRYNSPLHF

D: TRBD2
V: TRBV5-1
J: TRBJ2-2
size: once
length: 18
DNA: TGCGCCAGCAGCTTGGAGGCCAGCGGGAGCACGAACACCGGGGAGCTGTTTTTT
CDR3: CASSLEASGSTNTGELFF

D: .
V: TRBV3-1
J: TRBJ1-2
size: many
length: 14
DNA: TGTGCCAGCAGCCGCAGAGGACCGGGATATGGCTACACCTTC
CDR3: CASSRRGPGYGYTF

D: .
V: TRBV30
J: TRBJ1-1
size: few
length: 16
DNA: TGTGCCTGGAGTGTACGTAAAGGGATTATGGACACTGAAGCTTTCTTT
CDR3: CAWSVRKGIMDTEAFF

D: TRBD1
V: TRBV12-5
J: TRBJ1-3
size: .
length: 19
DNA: TGTGCTAGTGGTTTGGTCACAGGACAGGGTTGGAACTCTGGAAACACCATATATTTT
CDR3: CASGLVTGQGWNSGNTIYF